The rows below give T cell receptor beta chains drawn from one sample of a study of blood T cells in healthy people across ages. MiXCR, run by TCRdb on the 5' RACE reads, gives a single entry per CDR3 protein. Of some 1.5 million distinct CDR3 sequences listed, about 30% are singletons. Sequencing was done on a sample of blood. Every receptor here comes from a woman in her twenties or thirties in good health. Both conserved end residues are part of each CDR3. D genes are given only for firm matches. Clone size is given for some rows only: seen once, a few or many times, or a class if the clone is expanded.

V gene	D gene	clone size	J gene	CDR3 protein	CDR3 DNA
TRBV7-2	TRBD1	few	TRBJ1-2	CASSPQTGGEDYTF	TGTGCCAGCAGCCCGCAGACAGGGGGCGAGGACTACACCTTC
TRBV2	TRBD2	NA	TRBJ2-7	CASSIAGGEYNEQYF	TGTGCCAGCAGTATAGCGGGGGGCGAATACAATGAGCAGTACTTC
TRBV10-3	TRBD2	NA	TRBJ2-3	CAISEGRGGLSDTQYF	TGTGCCATCAGTGAGGGTCGGGGGGGCCTCTCAGATACGCAGTATTTT
TRBV27	NA	once	TRBJ2-3	CASSFGRVSDTQYF	TGTGCCAGCAGTTTTGGCAGGGTATCAGATACGCAGTATTTT
TRBV11-2	NA	NA	TRBJ1-6	CASSPSVGQYNSPLHF	TGTGCCAGCAGCCCCTCAGTGGGACAATATAATTCACCCCTCCACTTT
TRBV7-9	TRBD1	many	TRBJ2-2	CASSRGTVGELFF	TGTGCCAGCAGCCGAGGGACAGTCGGGGAGCTGTTTTTT
TRBV29-1	TRBD1	NA	TRBJ2-7	CSVKVGQGTDYEQYF	TGCAGCGTGAAAGTGGGACAGGGGACAGACTACGAGCAGTACTTC
TRBV6-5	NA	few	TRBJ1-1	CASSRGPGGTEAFF	TGTGCCAGCAGCCGAGGACCAGGAGGCACTGAAGCTTTCTTT
TRBV6-5	NA	few	TRBJ2-7	CASSPSPYKQYF	TGTGCCAGCAGTCCCTCTCCCTACAAGCAGTACTTC
TRBV29-1	NA	many	TRBJ2-6	CSVDGSGANVLTF	TGCAGCGTTGACGGGTCTGGGGCCAACGTCCTGACTTTC
TRBV24-1	NA	NA	TRBJ1-5	CATSDYRGNQPQHF	TGTGCCACCAGTGACTACAGGGGCAATCAGCCCCAGCATTTT
TRBV12-3/TRBV12-4	NA	few	TRBJ2-7	CASSFEGGSSYEQYF	TGTGCCAGCAGTTTTGAGGGTGGGAGCTCCTACGAGCAGTACTTC
TRBV20-1	NA	NA	TRBJ1-1	CSAPIAPGTWNTEAFF	TGCAGTGCCCCAATAGCTCCAGGGACTTGGAACACTGAAGCTTTCTTT
TRBV6-2/TRBV6-3	TRBD1	NA	TRBJ1-1	CASSYGRNRGSGDTEAFF	TGTGCCAGCAGTTACGGTAGGAACAGGGGATCGGGCGACACTGAAGCTTTCTTT
TRBV14	NA	few	TRBJ2-1	CASSQESRHRYNEQFF	TGTGCCAGCAGCCAAGAATCTCGACACAGGTACAATGAGCAGTTCTTC
TRBV5-1	TRBD1	many	TRBJ2-1	CASRPDRSYNEQFF	TGCGCCAGCAGGCCGGACAGGTCCTACAATGAGCAGTTCTTC
TRBV3-1	NA	few	TRBJ2-7	CASSLSDGVSGAWQYF	TGTGCCAGCAGCCTTAGTGACGGGGTGTCGGGAGCCTGGCAGTACTTC
TRBV3-1	NA	NA	TRBJ1-2	CASSRIWPSYGYTF	TGTGCCAGCAGTCGGATTTGGCCTTCCTATGGCTACACCTTC
TRBV5-1	NA	few	TRBJ2-7	CASSLDRGASYEQYF	TGCGCCAGCAGCTTGGATCGGGGGGCATCCTACGAGCAGTACTTC
TRBV27	NA	many	TRBJ2-1	CASSLKGNEQFF	TGTGCCAGCAGTTTAAAAGGGAACGAGCAGTTCTTC
TRBV12-3/TRBV12-4	NA	few	TRBJ2-1	CASTLRGGDEQFF	TGTGCCAGCACCCTCAGGGGGGGAGATGAGCAGTTCTTC
TRBV12-3/TRBV12-4	TRBD1	NA	TRBJ1-1	CASSRVGQVNTEAFF	TGTGCCAGCTCTCGAGTGGGACAGGTGAACACTGAAGCTTTCTTT
TRBV20-1	NA	NA	TRBJ1-4	CSARDGPNEKLFF	TGCAGTGCTAGAGATGGCCCGAATGAAAAACTGTTTTTT
TRBV6-6	NA	few	TRBJ1-5	CASRMDGSGNQPQHF	TGTGCCAGCAGGATGGACGGATCGGGCAATCAGCCCCAGCATTTT
TRBV7-3	NA	many	TRBJ2-3	CASSPLGEDTQYF	TGTGCCAGCAGCCCCCTGGGAGAAGATACGCAGTATTTT
TRBV18	NA	few	TRBJ2-1	CASSSSQDNEQFF	TGTGCCAGCTCGAGTTCCCAAGACAATGAGCAGTTCTTC